The 8 T cell receptor beta chains in this list originate from one sample, sequenced in a study of T cells in Graves' hyperthyroidism and ophthalmopathy. Amplification of TCR beta CDR3 regions was performed using RNA transcripts as template. The HTBI primer set was used in a first-round RT-PCR of the TCR CDR3. TCRdb re-analysed the multiplex PCR reads in MiXCR, keeping a single row per CDR3 protein. The sample gives about 380,000 distinct CDR3 sequences, approximately 13% of which show up once; approximately 11% is in the top ten. Sequenced: blood. These receptors were obtained from an older woman with Graves' hyperthyroidism.

This clonotype was seen many times. The chain links TRBV28 to TRBJ1-2; possible D gene TRBD1, 5 bases. The CDR3 totals 12 residues. Trimming cost V 3 bases and J 8 bases, with 10 bases left between them. Per germline, CDR1 MDHEN and CDR2 SYDVKM. This chain's CDR3 is CASSLGVRGYTF. DNA for the CDR3: TGTGCCAGCAGTTTGGGGGTTAGGGGCTACACCTTC.

This clonotype was seen repeatedly, ten times or more. The CDR3 reads CASRGTGGGQPQHF. The CDR3 DNA reads TGTGCCAGCAGGGGGACAGGGGGGGGTCAGCCCCAGCATTTT. V is TRBV27 and J is TRBJ1-5, with 11 nucleotides matching TRBD1. CDR1 MNHEY and CDR2 SMNVEV come from the germline V gene (reference sequence). There are 14 residues in the CDR3. V shed 6 bases and J 6 bases; nucleotides not matched to a gene: 4.

This clonotype was picked up many times. The rearrangement uses TRBV10-3 and TRBJ2-4, with 11 bases aligning to TRBD2. The trim removed 5 bases at V and 5 bases at J, leaving 8 bases unmatched. The CDR3 length is 16 residues. Per germline, CDR1 ENHRY and CDR2 SYGVKD. The CDR3 DNA is TGTGCCATCAGTTCATCGACTAGCGGGATGGAAAACATTCAGTACTTC. Amino acid sequence: CAISSSTSGMENIQYF.

This rearrangement joins TRBV6-5 to TRBJ2-2; D gene uncertain. Trimming shortened V by 2 bases and J by 2 bases, and 12 bases separated the two germline ends. The CDR3 has 16 amino acids. Germline loops: CDR1 MNHEY, CDR2 SVGAGI. CDR3: CASSYEVRANTGELFF. The DNA of the CDR3 is TGTGCCAGCAGTTACGAGGTCCGGGCTAACACCGGGGAGCTGTTTTTT.

This clonotype was observed many times. The chain carries TRBV18 and TRBJ1-5, with 12 bases fitting TRBD1. The CDR3 spans 16 residues. CDR1 and CDR2 (germline): KGHSH, LQKENI. Germline trimming cut 6 bases from V and 6 bases from J; bases unmatched to any gene: 9. The CDR3 region is CASSSSGTGGLQPQHF. CDR3 nucleotide sequence: TGTGCCAGCTCGTCGTCGGGGACAGGGGGCCTTCAGCCCCAGCATTTT.

This clonotype was picked up a small number of times. The CDR3 DNA sequence: TGTGCCAGCAGTGAGCCTCCCGGCAGTCAAGAGACCCAGTACTTC. Translation gives CASSEPPGSQETQYF. The chain couples TRBV6-1 to TRBJ2-5, with D unresolved. V gave up 3 bases and J gave up 2 bases, with 13 bases separating them. The CDR3 covers 15 residues. Germline V lookup: CDR1 MNHNS, CDR2 SASEGT.

The chain links TRBV19 to TRBJ2-1; D gene unclear. Trimming cost V 8 bases and J 6 bases, with 23 bases left between them. This CDR3 is built from 16 residues. CDR1 is LNHDA, CDR2 SQIVND, per germline (reference sequence). The CDR3 loop reads CASRQLRAVGANEQFF. For the CDR3, the DNA is TGTGCCAGTCGCCAGCTCCGAGCCGTGGGTGCCAATGAGCAGTTCTTC.

Only a few counts were recorded for this clonotype. The chain combines TRBV4-1 with TRBJ1-4, with D unresolved. The V end was cut by 0 bases, the J end by 3 bases, with 8 bases between. The CDR3 length is 15 residues. CDR1 is MGHRA, CDR2 YSYEKL, per germline. The CDR3 region is CASSQDGVANEKLFF. CDR3 nucleotide sequence: TGCGCCAGCAGCCAAGATGGGGTCGCTAATGAAAAACTGTTTTTT.